The 10 T cell receptor beta chains in this list originate from one sample, sequenced in a study of long-term antiretroviral therapy in people with HIV. At survey level, the immunoSEQ assay was run in its v3.0 version. The data were produced by immunoSEQ multiplex PCR, yet TCRdb's version contains in-frame clones alone and is incomplete. This sample yields about 24,000 clones, of which 65% to 80% are seen a single time; about 9% belongs to the top ten. The source was unsorted PBMCs, collected 1.2 years after starting antiretroviral therapy. The receptors shown here come from a woman between 40 and 50 years old with HIV.

The chain is built from TRBV10-1 and TRBJ2-3, with 8 bases identical to TRBD2. The CDR3 sequence is 17 residues long. CDR1 and CDR2 (germline): WNHNN, SYGVQD (reference sequence). J lost 0 bases, V lost 4 bases, and 9 bases had no gene match. The CDR3 sequence: CASSGSAGGLSTDTQYF. The DNA of the CDR3 is TGCGCCAGCAGTGGGTCGGCGGGGGGCCTTAGCACAGATACGCAGTATTTT.

This clone was seen a single time. This sequence joins TRBV7-2 and TRBJ2-5; tentative D call: TRBD2 (6 bases). CDR3 length: 14 residues. Germline V gene data show CDR1 as SGHTA and CDR2 as FQGNSA. The ends were cut back, 5 bases at V and 7 bases at J, with 17 bases in the middle. This chain's CDR3 is CASSLGGNPVTQYF. DNA for the CDR3: TGTGCCAGCAGCCTTGGGGGGAACCCGGTGACCCAGTACTTC.

V is TRBV5-1 and J is TRBJ1-4; D is uncertain. The V gene's germline CDR1 is SGHRS and CDR2 YFSETQ. The CDR3 is 15 residues long. The V gene lost 3 bases and the J gene lost 0 bases, with 9 bases spanning the gap. CDR3 region: CASSSAGSTNEKLFF. In DNA form, the CDR3 reads TGCGCCAGCAGCTCGGCGGGATCAACTAATGAAAAACTGTTTTTT.

The chain couples TRBV14 to TRBJ1-2; D remains unclear. The CDR3 is 18 amino acids. Germline V lookup: CDR1 SGHDN, CDR2 FVKESK. Trimming removed 3 bases at V and 4 bases at J, with 24 bases between. The CDR3 region is CASSHGVGMRRGGYGYTF. The CDR3 DNA sequence: TGTGCCAGCAGCCATGGGGTCGGAATGAGGCGGGGTGGCTATGGCTACACCTTC.

This sequence joins TRBV5-6 and TRBJ1-1; D unclear. Per germline, CDR1 SGHDT and CDR2 YYEEEE. Trimming cost V 1 base and J 6 bases, with 10 bases left between them. The CDR3 loop spans 13 amino acids. DNA for the CDR3: TGTGCCAGCAGCTTGCCACCGGCGGCTGAAGCTTTCTTT. The encoded protein is CASSLPPAAEAFF.

The V gene is TRBV27, the J gene TRBJ2-1, with 9 bases lining up with TRBD2. With 2 bases clipped from V and 6 bases from J, the junction kept 2 bases outside the gene matches. The CDR3 runs to 14 residues. Germline CDR1 MNHEY, CDR2 SMNVEV (reference sequence). The CDR3 protein is CASSLRRGGNEQFF. For the CDR3, the DNA is TGTGCCAGCAGTTTAAGGCGGGGGGGCAATGAGCAGTTCTTC.

This clone was detected a few times. The J gene is TRBJ2-6, the V gene TRBV6-5; D is undetermined. The length of the CDR3 is 13 residues. Germline V gene sequence: CDR1 MNHEY, CDR2 SVGAGI. V was pared by 6 bases and J by 2 bases, with 5 bases between. CDR3 residues: CASRSTGANVLTF. Here the CDR3 DNA reads TGTGCCAGCAGGTCAACTGGGGCCAACGTCCTGACTTTC.

The chain has TRBV6-5 and TRBJ2-5, with D possibly being TRBD2 (5 bases). Trimming took 0 bases from V and 7 from J, leaving 12 bases between them. The germline V gene has CDR1 MNHEY and CDR2 SVGAGI. The CDR3 is 14 residues long. The DNA of the CDR3 is TGTGCCAGCAGTTACTCTGGGAGCCCGGGGACCCAGTACTTC. It is translated as CASSYSGSPGTQYF.

This chain joins TRBV14 and TRBJ2-1; D not certain. Germline assignment: CDR1 SGHDN and CDR2 FVKESK. Trimming cost V 2 bases and J 7 bases, with 12 bases left between them. The CDR3 extends over 14 amino acids. The CDR3 loop reads CASSQILPANEQFF. The DNA for the CDR3 is TGTGCCAGCAGCCAAATACTCCCGGCGAATGAGCAGTTCTTC.

V usage is TRBV4-1 and J usage is TRBJ2-4, with no clear D. This CDR3 spans 14 amino acids. Germline V gene data show CDR1 as MGHRA and CDR2 as YSYEKL. Trimming stripped 0 bases from V and 6 bases from J, with 9 bases between. CDR3 bases: TGCGCCAGCAGCCAAGAAGGTCGAGGAAACATTCAGTACTTC. This codes for CASSQEGRGNIQYF.